Presented here are 18 T cell receptor beta chains from one specimen sequenced in a study of T cell repertoires in cytomegalovirus infection. TCRdb recomputed calls from the reads with MiXCR, one row per CDR3 protein. The table has 140,000 to 150,000 distinct CDR3 sequences, 32% seen once. Their target antigens are unknown. The sample in question was CD8+ T cells from cultured PBMCs, obtained from culture after CMV antigen stimulation. The receptor set was obtained from a human donor in good health (CMV status not recorded). Some clones in this sample may be carry-over from other donors' samples.

This chain links TRBV12-3 or TRBV12-4 with TRBJ1-2; a possible D gene is TRBD1 (5 bases). V lost 1 base, J lost 8 bases, and 14 bases lay in between. CDR3 length: 14 amino acids. The CDR3 loop is CASSLGREEDGYTF. The CDR3 DNA sequence: TGTGCCAGCAGTTTAGGCAGGGAGGAAGACGGCTACACCTTC.

The chain employs TRBV4-2 and TRBJ1-6, with 8 bases matching TRBD1. Germline V gene lookup returns CDR1 LGHNA and CDR2 YNFKEQ. V dropped 4 bases and J dropped 7; count of bases not matched to a gene: 6. The CDR3 length is 15 residues. CDR3: CASSPRTGSNSPLHF. CDR3 sequence (DNA): TGTGCCAGCAGCCCGAGGACAGGGTCAAATTCACCCCTCCACTTT.

This clonotype was observed a handful of times. V and J are TRBV12-3 or TRBV12-4 and TRBJ1-5; 7 bases map to TRBD1. The CDR3 totals 14 residues. V shed 6 bases and J 2 bases; nucleotides not matched to a gene: 4. This CDR3 is CASRVTGGNQPQHF. In nucleotides, the CDR3 is TGTGCCAGCAGAGTTACAGGGGGCAATCAGCCCCAGCATTTT.

The chain combines TRBV15 with TRBJ1-2, with 8 bases identical to TRBD1. The ends lost 6 bases at V and 3 bases at J; junction bases unmatched: 18. The CDR3 has 18 residues. The germline gives CDR1 LNHNV, CDR2 YYDKDF (reference sequence). The CDR3 reads CATRGSRDRSHRDYGYTF. The CDR3 DNA reads TGTGCCACCAGGGGTAGCCGGGACAGGTCCCACCGGGACTATGGCTACACCTTC.

V is TRBV9 and J is TRBJ1-6; D call uncertain. Trimming took 7 bases from V and 7 from J, leaving 3 bases between them. Germline V gene data show CDR1 as SGDLS and CDR2 as YYNGEE. CDR3 length: 10 amino acids. The CDR3 region has the DNA TGTGCCAGCGGAAATTCACCCCTCCACTTT. Protein: CASGNSPLHF. The variable domain in full, completed from reference TRBV9 and TRBJ1-6, reads DSGVTQTPKHLITATGQRVTLRCSPRSGDLSVYWYQQSLDQGLQFLIQYYNGEERAKGNILERFSAQQFPDLHSELNLSSLELGDSALYFCASGNSPLHFGNGTRLTVT.

This chain uses TRBV12-3 or TRBV12-4 with TRBJ2-3, with D perhaps TRBD1 (6 bases). V was clipped by 0 bases and J by 8 bases, with 15 bases between them. This CDR3 comprises 15 residues. CDR3 sequence reads: CASSLAQGPHGTQYF. The CDR3 nucleotides read TGTGCCAGCAGTTTAGCGCAGGGGCCGCATGGTACGCAGTATTTT.

This clonotype occurred many times. V usage is TRBV4-1 and J usage is TRBJ2-4; 12 bases match TRBD2. The V segment lost 3 bases and the J segment 0 bases; nucleotides outside the gene matches: 9. The CDR3 contains 19 residues. The V gene's germline CDR1 is MGHRA and CDR2 YSYEKL. The DNA for the CDR3 is TGCGCCAGCAGCCACCCTGGACTAGCGGGGCCACTAGCCAAAAACATTCAGTACTTC. It codes for CASSHPGLAGPLAKNIQYF.

The chain joins TRBV7-8 to TRBJ2-3, with a tentative D call TRBD1 (6 bases). Germline CDR1 reads SGHVS; CDR2 reads FQNEAQ. The CDR3 runs to 15 residues. Trimming took 5 bases from V and 0 from J, leaving 12 bases between them. In nucleotides, the CDR3 is TGTGCCAGCAGCAGGGGACATCCGAGCACAGATACGCAGTATTTT. Its protein is CASSRGHPSTDTQYF.

The rearrangement uses TRBV20-1 and TRBJ2-7; no firm D call. Germline V gene data show CDR1 as DFQATT and CDR2 as SNEGSKA (reference sequence). This CDR3 comprises 13 residues. V was cut by 0 bases and J by 3 bases, with 9 bases left in between. CDR3 bases: TGCAGTGCTAGAGATCGTAGTGACTACGAGCAGTACTTC. It encodes CSARDRSDYEQYF.

The V call is TRBV12-3 or TRBV12-4, the J call TRBJ1-1; D not resolved. The CDR3 has 13 amino acids. V was shortened by 1 base and J by 2 bases, with 5 bases between the two germline ends. The DNA for the CDR3 is TGTGCCAGCAGTTTAGGACATAACACTGAAGCTTTCTTT. Translation: CASSLGHNTEAFF.

J is TRBJ2-2 and V is TRBV6-4; perhaps D is TRBD1 or TRBD2 (5 bases each). Germline CDR1 reads MRHNA; CDR2 reads SNTAGT. The length of the CDR3 is 14 residues. Trimming took 2 bases from V and 4 from J, leaving 8 bases between them. The CDR3 DNA reads TGTGCCAGCAGTGACGGGGCGGGCACCGGGGAGCTGTTTTTT. Protein: CASSDGAGTGELFF.

This chain connects TRBV4-1 to TRBJ2-7; 9 bases agree with TRBD1. The length of the CDR3 is 15 residues. V was pared by 4 bases and J by 2 bases, with 6 bases of the junction left unmatched. The germline CDR1 and CDR2 sequences are MGHRA and YSYEKL. DNA of the CDR3: TGCGCCAGCAGCCTCCGGACAGGGGTTGCCTACGAGCAGTACTTC. Its protein product is CASSLRTGVAYEQYF.

The chain recombines TRBV29-1 with TRBJ2-3; possible D gene TRBD1, 5 bases. CDR3 size: 14 residues. Trimming pared 8 bases from V and 0 bases from J, leaving 15 bases between. Germline V lookup: CDR1 SQVTM, CDR2 ANQGSEA. CDR3 sequence reads: CSHLGDLSTDTQYF. CDR3 nucleotide sequence: TGCAGCCATCTAGGGGATCTTAGCACAGATACGCAGTATTTT.

The chain links TRBV14 to TRBJ2-1; D ambiguous. This CDR3 is 12 amino acids long. V lost 4 bases to trimming and J lost 8 bases, with 9 bases between them. In germline, CDR1 is SGHDN, CDR2 FVKESK. The CDR3 sequence: CASSPNVDEQFF. The CDR3 nucleotides are TGTGCCAGCAGCCCGAACGTAGATGAGCAGTTCTTC.

This clonotype occurred a few times. V is TRBV28 and J is TRBJ1-1; TRBD1 matches 7 bases. V shed 1 base, J shed 2 bases, and the junction held 4 bases outside the gene matches. Germline V gene data show CDR1 as MDHEN and CDR2 as SYDVKM. The CDR3 totals 15 residues. In nucleotides, the CDR3 is TGTGCCAGCAGTTTATCCCGGACAGGCAACACTGAAGCTTTCTTT. It yields the protein CASSLSRTGNTEAFF.

At least ten counts were recorded for this clonotype. This sequence joins TRBV28 and TRBJ1-2, with 8 bases matching TRBD1. Trimming removed 5 bases from V and 2 bases from J; junction bases left unmatched: 10. The CDR3 consists of 16 residues. Germline CDR1 reads MDHEN; CDR2 reads SYDVKM. The CDR3 loop is CASSTTRGQPNYGYTF. The CDR3 nucleotides read TGTGCCAGCAGTACCACCAGGGGGCAACCGAACTATGGCTACACCTTC.

This clonotype was seen repeatedly, ten times or more. The chain links TRBV7-9 to TRBJ1-4; weak D call: TRBD1 (6 bases). The V gene lost 5 bases and the J gene lost 0 bases, with 19 bases spanning the gap. Germline CDR1 SEHNR, CDR2 FQNEAQ (reference sequence). The CDR3 has 18 residues. The CDR3 coding sequence is TGTGCCAGCAGCACCCCCACAGGCAGGGGTGCAACTAATGAAAAACTGTTTTTT. Translating it yields CASSTPTGRGATNEKLFF.

At least ten counts were recorded for this clonotype. The CDR3 region has the DNA TGTGCCAGCAGCACTGCGGGGACTGAAGCTTTCTTT. Its translation is CASSTAGTEAFF. This chain connects TRBV7-8 to TRBJ1-1; the D is unclear. The germline V and J ends were trimmed by 5 bases and 5 bases, with 9 bases remaining between them. The CDR3 is made up of 12 amino acids. Germline V CDR1 and CDR2: SGHVS, FQNEAQ.